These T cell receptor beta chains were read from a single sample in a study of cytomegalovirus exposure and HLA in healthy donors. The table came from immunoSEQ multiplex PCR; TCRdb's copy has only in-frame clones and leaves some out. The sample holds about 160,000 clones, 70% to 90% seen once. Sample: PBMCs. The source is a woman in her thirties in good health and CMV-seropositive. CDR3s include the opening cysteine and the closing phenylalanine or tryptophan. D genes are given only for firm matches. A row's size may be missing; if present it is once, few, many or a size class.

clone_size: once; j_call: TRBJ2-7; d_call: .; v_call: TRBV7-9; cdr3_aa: CASSFRDNTYEQYF; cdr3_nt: TGTGCCAGCAGCTTCCGGGACAACACCTACGAGCAGTACTTC
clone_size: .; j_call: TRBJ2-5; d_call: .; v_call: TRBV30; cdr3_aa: CAGGAQGETQYF; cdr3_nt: TGTGCGGGGGGGGCTCAAGGAGAGACCCAGTACTTC
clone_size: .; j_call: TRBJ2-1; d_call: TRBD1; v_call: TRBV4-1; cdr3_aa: CASRKQGAPYNEQFF; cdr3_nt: TGCGCCAGCAGAAAACAGGGGGCCCCCTACAATGAGCAGTTCTTC
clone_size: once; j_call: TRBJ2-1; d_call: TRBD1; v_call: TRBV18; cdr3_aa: CASSPSIPGQVINEQFF; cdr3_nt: TGTGCCAGCTCACCGAGTATTCCGGGACAGGTGATTAATGAGCAGTTCTTC
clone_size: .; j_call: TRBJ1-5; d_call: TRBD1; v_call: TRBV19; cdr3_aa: CASSIETGGFNQPQHF; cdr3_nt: TGTGCCAGTAGTATAGAGACAGGGGGTTTCAATCAGCCCCAGCATTTT
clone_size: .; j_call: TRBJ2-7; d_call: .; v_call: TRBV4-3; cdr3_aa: CASSQSPWAGPREQYF; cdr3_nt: TGCGCCAGCAGCCAATCGCCCTGGGCAGGGCCACGCGAGCAGTACTTC
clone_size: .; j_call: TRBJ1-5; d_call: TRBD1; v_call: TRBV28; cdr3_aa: CASRGQVENQPQHF; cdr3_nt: TGTGCCAGCAGGGGACAGGTAGAGAATCAGCCCCAGCATTTT
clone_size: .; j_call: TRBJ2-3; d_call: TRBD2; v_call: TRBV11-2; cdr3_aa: CASSLDSLGRGGTDTQYF; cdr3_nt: TGTGCCAGCAGCTTAGACTCCCTAGGGCGGGGGGGCACAGATACGCAGTATTTT
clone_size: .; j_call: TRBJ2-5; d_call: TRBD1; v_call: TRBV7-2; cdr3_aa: CASSLGGQRVYF; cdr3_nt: TGTGCCAGCAGCTTAGGGGGACAGAGGGTGTACTTC
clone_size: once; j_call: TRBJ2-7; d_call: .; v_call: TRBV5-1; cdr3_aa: CASSLQGLAIYEQYF; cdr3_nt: TGCGCCAGCAGCTTGCAGGGTCTGGCGATCTACGAGCAGTACTTC
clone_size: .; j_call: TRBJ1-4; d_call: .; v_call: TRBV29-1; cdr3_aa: CSVDSSGGLGEKLFF; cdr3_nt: TGCAGCGTTGATAGTTCCGGAGGGCTAGGTGAAAAACTGTTTTTT
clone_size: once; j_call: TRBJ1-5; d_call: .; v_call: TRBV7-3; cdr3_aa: CASSSTGSGQPQHF; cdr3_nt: TGTGCCAGCAGCTCCACAGGGTCCGGGCAGCCCCAGCATTTT
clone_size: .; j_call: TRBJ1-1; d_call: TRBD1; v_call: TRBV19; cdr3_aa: CASRGMNTEAFF; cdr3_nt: TGTGCCAGCAGGGGGATGAACACTGAAGCTTTCTTT
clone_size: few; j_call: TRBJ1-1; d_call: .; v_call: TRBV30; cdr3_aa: CAWSVSGGDKAFF; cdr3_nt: TGTGCCTGGAGTGTTTCGGGAGGGGACAAAGCTTTCTTT
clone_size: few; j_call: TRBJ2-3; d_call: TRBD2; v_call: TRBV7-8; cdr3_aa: CASSLVVTSGGTDTQYF; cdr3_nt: TGTGCCAGCAGCTTAGTTGTCACTAGCGGGGGCACAGATACGCAGTATTTT
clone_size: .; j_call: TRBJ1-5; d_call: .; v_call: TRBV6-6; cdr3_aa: CASRLDRSNQPQHF; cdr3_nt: TGTGCCAGCAGGCTCGACAGGAGCAATCAGCCCCAGCATTTT
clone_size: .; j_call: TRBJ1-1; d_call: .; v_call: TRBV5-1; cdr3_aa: CASSSSGRTNTEAFF; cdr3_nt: TGCGCCAGCAGCTCCTCTGGGAGGACGAACACTGAAGCTTTCTTT
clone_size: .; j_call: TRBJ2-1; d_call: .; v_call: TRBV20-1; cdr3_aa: CSEVRDHEQFF; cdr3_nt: TGCAGTGAAGTAAGAGATCATGAGCAGTTCTTC
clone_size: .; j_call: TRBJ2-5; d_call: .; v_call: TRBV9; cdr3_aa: CASSTPRTSLGEETQYF; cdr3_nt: TGTGCCAGCAGCACCCCCCGTACTAGCCTGGGCGAAGAGACCCAGTACTTC
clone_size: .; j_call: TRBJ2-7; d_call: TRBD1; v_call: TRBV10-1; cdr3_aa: CASRRLGTGLNYEQYF; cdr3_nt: TGCGCCAGCAGAAGACTAGGGACAGGTCTTAACTACGAGCAGTACTTC
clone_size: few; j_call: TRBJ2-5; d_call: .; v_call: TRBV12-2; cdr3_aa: CASRYRVHNRGKETQYF; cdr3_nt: TGTGCAAGTCGCTACCGGGTGCACAACAGGGGGAAAGAGACCCAGTACTTC
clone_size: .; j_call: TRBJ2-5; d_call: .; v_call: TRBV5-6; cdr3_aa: CASSLTGIQETQYF; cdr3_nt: TGTGCCAGCAGCTTGACAGGGATTCAAGAGACCCAGTACTTC
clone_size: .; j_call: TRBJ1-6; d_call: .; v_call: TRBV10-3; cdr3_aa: CAISGGGNGYNSPLHF; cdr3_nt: TGTGCCATCAGTGGGGGGGGGAACGGCTATAATTCACCCCTCCACTTT
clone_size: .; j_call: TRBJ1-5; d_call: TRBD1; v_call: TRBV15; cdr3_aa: CATSRDPTNRGSLSNQPQHF; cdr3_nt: TGTGCCACCAGCAGAGACCCTACAAACAGGGGATCCCTTAGCAATCAGCCCCAGCATTTT
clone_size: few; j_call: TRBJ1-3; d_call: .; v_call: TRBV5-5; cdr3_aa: CASSLGGSGNTIYF; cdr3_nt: TGTGCCAGCAGCTTGGGAGGATCTGGAAACACCATATATTTT